Listed below are T cell receptor beta chains from one sample, sequenced in a study of T cells after yellow fever vaccination. MiXCR was run by TCRdb on the 5' RACE reads, yielding one entry per CDR3 protein. The sample has 200,000 to 250,000 distinct CDR3 sequences; approximately 3.2% are singletons. Sequencing was performed on CD4+ T cells sorted from PBMCs, taken 10 days after the yellow fever booster vaccination. The receptors shown here come from a man aged 18 to 30 who received the YFV17D yellow fever vaccine. The CDR3 runs from the conserved cysteine through the conserved F or W. D genes are given only for firm matches. The listing skips clone size in some rows; elsewhere it reads once, few, many or a size class.

size,D,J,V,DNA,CDR3
few,TRBD1,TRBJ1-6,TRBV29-1,TGCAGCGTCGGACAGGGGGATAATTCACCCCTCCACTTT,CSVGQGDNSPLHF
many,TRBD1,TRBJ1-6,TRBV5-6,TGTGCCAGCGTCCGATGGGGACAGGGGGAGACACCCCTCCACTTT,CASVRWGQGETPLHF
many,TRBD1,TRBJ1-1,TRBV7-2,TGTGCCAGCAGCGACAGGGGTGGGACGAACACTGAAGCTTTCTTT,CASSDRGGTNTEAFF
few,-,TRBJ2-3,TRBV2,TGTGCCAGCAGTGGAGGGGCCGGGGGTGCCACAGATACGCAGTATTTT,CASSGGAGGATDTQYF
few,-,TRBJ1-6,TRBV6-1,TGTGCCAGCCGGGGGGAAGCCTCCTATAATTCACCCCTCCACTTT,CASRGEASYNSPLHF
many,-,TRBJ1-6,TRBV20-1,TGCAGTGCTCGACCAGACGGTTACTATAATTCACCCCTCCACTTT,CSARPDGYYNSPLHF
many,-,TRBJ1-3,TRBV12-3/TRBV12-4,TGTGCCAGCAGTAAGGACGGAAACCTCTCTGGAAACACCATATATTTT,CASSKDGNLSGNTIYF
many,TRBD1,TRBJ2-1,TRBV5-1,TGCGCCAGCAGCTCTACAGGGGGTCCGTATGCTGAGCAGTTCTTC,CASSSTGGPYAEQFF
-,-,TRBJ2-5,TRBV28,TGTGCCAGCAGCTGGAGGAACTCCGGAGAGACCCAGTACTTC,CASSWRNSGETQYF
few,-,TRBJ2-3,TRBV5-4,TGTGCCAGCAGCGCGGACAGTACTAGCACAGATACGCAGTATTTT,CASSADSTSTDTQYF
-,-,TRBJ1-2,TRBV18,TGTGCCAGCTCCACGGACAGCAGCTCTAACTATGGCTACACCTTC,CASSTDSSSNYGYTF